This T cell receptor beta chain came from a study of T cell responses to AZD1222 COVID-19 vaccine. Study observations and caveats: White British donors predominated, females outnumbered males, and clonal diversity was possibly underestimated. Along spike, vaccine-associated CD4 TCRs were found throughout, with dominance at 160-218 and 743-854.

The CDR3 runs to 15 residues. The junction had 6 bases not matched to a gene; V was cut back by 3 bases and J by 3 bases. Germline assignment: CDR1 LNHDA and CDR2 SQIVND (reference sequence). The repertoire was sequenced with immunoSEQ multiplex PCR; TCRdb's copy has only in-frame clones and lacks some. The sample consists of over 100,000 clones, about 83% of them appearing once. A note on this clone: Its antigen is undetermined.

The chain joins TRBV19 to TRBJ2-3; 7 bases are shared with TRBD2. Here the sequenced sample was peripheral blood, taken on day 0 of AZD1222 vaccination. This clonotype was obtained from an adult in good health. CDR3 loop: CASSIGGTFTDTQYF. For the CDR3, the DNA is TGTGCCAGTAGTATCGGGGGGACGTTTACAGATACGCAGTATTTT.